These 26 T cell receptor beta chains share one sample of origin, sequenced in a study of chemoradiotherapy in HPV16-positive cancers. Method: immunoSEQ multiplex PCR; TCRdb's copy keeps in-frame clones and lacks some. The sample has tens of thousands of clones; just under 75% are singletons. Sampling was performed from a patient who underwent chemoradiotherapy. All receptors derive from a human donor with HPV-associated anogenital cancer.

V is TRBV11-2 and J is TRBJ2-2; perhaps D is TRBD1 or TRBD2 (5 bases each). The CDR3 is 16 amino acids. Germline CDR1 reads SGHAT; CDR2 reads FQNNGV. The V end lost 1 base, the J end lost 2 bases, and 11 bases lay between the germline ends. The CDR3 spells CASSLALRGNTGELFF. For the CDR3, the DNA is TGTGCCAGCAGCTTAGCCCTGAGGGGTAACACCGGGGAGCTGTTTTTT.

This chain links TRBV5-6 with TRBJ2-2, with D uncertain. The V gene lost 3 bases and the J gene lost 6 bases, with 15 bases spanning the gap. There are 15 residues in the CDR3. The germline gives CDR1 SGHDT, CDR2 YYEEEE. In DNA, the CDR3 is TGTGCCAGCAGCTATCAATCAATTGCGTCCGGGGAGCTGTTTTTT. Its protein product is CASSYQSIASGELFF.

This chain uses TRBV7-6 with TRBJ2-3; D possibly corresponds to TRBD2 (6 bases). Germline values: CDR1 SGHVS, CDR2 FNYEAQ. The CDR3 has 15 residues. V lost 5 bases to trimming and J lost 6 bases, with 18 bases between them. CDR3 nucleotide sequence: TGTGCCAGCAGCGCCGCGGGACGGTGGTCCGATACGCAGTATTTT. It specifies CASSAAGRWSDTQYF.

The chain has TRBV6-6 and TRBJ1-1; D ambiguous. Trimming removed 10 bases at V and 4 bases at J, with 16 bases between. CDR1 is MNHNY and CDR2 is SVGAGI in the germline V gene (reference sequence). This CDR3 has 13 residues. The DNA for the CDR3 is TGTGCCACCCTCGACCGGGAGGGCACTGAAGCTTTCTTT. This sequence encodes CATLDREGTEAFF.

This chain links TRBV11-2 with TRBJ2-3; a weak D match, TRBD1 (6 bases). Trimming removed 5 bases from V and 5 bases from J, with 20 bases in between. CDR1 and CDR2 from the germline V gene are SGHAT and FQNNGV. The CDR3 covers 16 residues. In nucleotides, the CDR3 is TGTGCCAGCAGCCCTGGGGGCCACGGGTCTGGAGATACGCAGTATTTT. This sequence encodes CASSPGGHGSGDTQYF.

V and J are TRBV30 and TRBJ2-7; D is uncertain. Per the germline V gene, CDR1 is GTSNPN and CDR2 is SVGIG (reference sequence). V was cut by 4 bases and J by 3 bases, with 7 bases left in between. The CDR3 runs 11 residues. CDR3 sequence reads: CAWTTSYEQYF. In DNA form, the CDR3 reads TGTGCCTGGACAACAAGCTACGAGCAGTACTTC.

The chain carries TRBV5-1 and TRBJ2-5, with unresolved D. This CDR3 is built from 15 residues. CDR1 and CDR2 from the germline V gene are SGHRS and YFSETQ. The V end lost 0 bases, the J end lost 1 base, and 10 bases lay between the germline ends. The CDR3 region is CASSLELAAQETQYF. The CDR3 DNA reads as TGCGCCAGCAGCTTGGAGTTAGCCGCCCAAGAGACCCAGTACTTC.

The V gene is TRBV2, the J gene TRBJ1-6, with D maybe TRBD1 (5 bases). The CDR3 is made up of 13 amino acids. V lost 7 bases and J 7 bases, leaving 11 bases between the germline ends. CDR1 is SNHLY, CDR2 FYNNEI, per germline. CDR3 amino acids: CASNGQPNSPLHF. DNA of the CDR3: TGTGCCAGCAACGGACAACCGAATTCACCCCTCCACTTT.

The chain carries TRBV5-1 and TRBJ1-5; 8 bases are shared with TRBD1. The CDR3 consists of 16 residues. CDR1 and CDR2 (germline): SGHRS, YFSETQ. V lost 3 bases, J lost 0 bases, and 5 bases stayed unmatched. CDR3 region: CASSSGTGNSNQPQHF. CDR3 nucleotides: TGCGCCAGCAGCTCTGGGACAGGCAATAGCAATCAGCCCCAGCATTTT.

This clone was seen a single time. The rearrangement joins TRBV28 to TRBJ2-7; TRBD2 agrees at 10 bases. V lost 4 bases, J lost 4 bases, and 10 bases stayed unmatched. The CDR3 is made up of 16 amino acids. Looked up from germline, CDR1 is MDHEN and CDR2 is SYDVKM. This CDR3 is CASSSPLLAGKYEQYF. Here the CDR3 DNA reads TGTGCCAGCAGTTCCCCCTTACTAGCGGGGAAATACGAGCAGTACTTC. The variable domain in full, with the rest retrieved from reference TRBV28 and TRBJ2-7, is DVKVTQSSRYLVKRTGEKVFLECVQDMDHENMFWYRQDPGLGLRLIYFSYDVKMKEKGDIPEGYSVSREKKERFSLILESASTNQTSMYLCASSSPLLAGKYEQYFGPGTRLTVT.

The chain uses TRBV5-4 and TRBJ1-6, with 8 bases identical to TRBD1. The germline CDR1 and CDR2 sequences are SGHNT and YYREEE (reference sequence). Losses at the gene ends were 5 bases for V and 10 bases for J; bases not matched to a gene: 11. The length of the CDR3 is 15 residues. DNA for the CDR3: TGTGCCAGCAGTCTCGACAGGGGCCCCCGCTCACCCCTCCACTTT. Its translation: CASSLDRGPRSPLHF. The full variable domain, rest sourced from reference TRBV5-4 and TRBJ1-6, is ETGVTQSPTHLIKTRGQQVTLRCSSQSGHNTVSWYQQALGQGPQFIFQYYREEENGRGNFPPRFSGLQFPNYSSELNVNALELDDSALYLCASSLDRGPRSPLHFGNGTRLTVT.

The sample holds a few counts of this clone. CDR3 sequence reads: CASSSEQGTYGYTF. CDR3 DNA: TGCGCCAGCAGCTCGGAACAGGGAACATATGGCTACACCTTC. The V and J genes are TRBV5-1 and TRBJ1-2; TRBD1 might be the D (6 bases). The CDR3 is made up of 14 amino acids. The V gene lost 3 bases and the J gene lost 5 bases, with 14 bases spanning the gap. Germline assignment: CDR1 SGHRS and CDR2 YFSETQ.

This clone was counted a few times. The same CDR3 also results from other DNA sequences found in this sample. The rearrangement joins TRBV5-8 to TRBJ2-3, with 8 nucleotides matching TRBD1. Germline-derived CDR1 and CDR2 are SGHTS and YDEGEE. The CDR3 totals 17 residues. The V segment lost 4 bases and the J segment 3 bases; nucleotides outside the gene matches: 13. CDR3 coding DNA: TGTGCCAGCAGCGAAGGGGTGGCAGGGGGCGGAACAGATACGCAGTATTTT. Protein sequence: CASSEGVAGGGTDTQYF.

This clone occurred a few times. The chain couples TRBV10-1 to TRBJ2-1; TRBD2 might be the D (7 bases). Germline V gene sequence: CDR1 WNHNN, CDR2 SYGVQD (reference sequence). Trimming removed 11 bases from V and 0 bases from J, with 23 bases in between. CDR3 size: 17 residues. The CDR3 DNA is TGCGCCCGCAACCTAAGGCGGGGGCGCCTCTCCTACAATGAGCAGTTCTTC. This encodes CARNLRRGRLSYNEQFF.

This clone was counted a few times. The V call is TRBV5-1, the J call TRBJ1-5; D gene uncertain. V lost 0 bases and J lost 9, with 13 bases in between. The CDR3 extends over 14 amino acids. The V gene's germline CDR1 is SGHRS and CDR2 YFSETQ. Written as DNA, the CDR3 is TGCGCCAGCAGCTTGGCCCCAGATCAAGGGCCCCAGCATTTT. Residues: CASSLAPDQGPQHF.

This chain links TRBV10-3 with TRBJ2-3, with a possible D match to TRBD2 (5 bases). The length of the CDR3 is 12 residues. V lost 5 bases to trimming and J lost 4 bases, with 7 bases between them. Germline V gene sequence: CDR1 ENHRY, CDR2 SYGVKD. The CDR3 loop reads CAISTAADTQYF. The CDR3 DNA follows: TGTGCCATCAGTACAGCGGCAGATACGCAGTATTTT.

This chain joins TRBV6-6 and TRBJ2-2; possible D gene TRBD2, 6 bases. The CDR3 is 16 residues long. CDR1 and CDR2 from the germline V gene are MNHNY and SVGAGI (reference sequence). The germline V and J ends were trimmed by 2 bases and 3 bases, with 13 bases remaining between them. The CDR3, as DNA: TGTGCCAGCAGTTACAAGTCGGGAGTGTACACCGGGGAGCTGTTTTTT. Translated: CASSYKSGVYTGELFF.

This clone was recorded once. This sequence joins TRBV11-2 and TRBJ2-3; TRBD2 matches 8 bases. J lost 0 bases, V lost 1 base, and 3 bases had no gene match. The CDR3 sequence is 16 residues long. CDR1 and CDR2 (germline): SGHAT, FQNNGV. CDR3 amino acids: CASSLGGLASTDTQYF. The DNA of the CDR3 is TGTGCCAGCAGCTTAGGCGGACTAGCTAGCACAGATACGCAGTATTTT. Combining the CDR3 with reference TRBV11-2 and TRBJ2-3 gives the whole variable domain EAGVAQSPRYKIIEKRQSVAFWCNPISGHATLYWYQQILGQGPKLLIQFQNNGVVDDSQLPKDRFSAERLKGVDSTLKIQPAKLEDSAVYLCASSLGGLASTDTQYFGPGTRLTVL.

V gene TRBV4-2 combines with J gene TRBJ1-4; no clear D. The V end lost 3 bases, the J end lost 5 bases, and 13 bases lay between the germline ends. The germline CDR1 and CDR2 sequences are LGHNA and YNFKEQ. The CDR3 runs to 15 residues. CDR3 protein: CASSQNGMENEKLFF. The CDR3 coding sequence is TGTGCCAGCAGCCAGAACGGGATGGAGAATGAAAAACTGTTTTTT.

The chain recombines TRBV18 with TRBJ1-5; 9 positions match TRBD1. In germline, CDR1 is KGHSH, CDR2 LQKENI. V dropped 4 bases and J dropped 3; count of bases not matched to a gene: 4. The CDR3 runs 15 residues. CDR3 sequence reads: CASSRGQGNNQPQHF. The CDR3 nucleotides read TGTGCCAGCTCACGGGGACAGGGAAACAATCAGCCCCAGCATTTT.

This chain links TRBV12-5 with TRBJ2-7; D is ambiguous. This CDR3 comprises 13 residues. The V gene's germline CDR1 is LGHNT and CDR2 FRNRAP. V was cut by 7 bases and J by 1 base, with 11 bases left in between. The CDR3 DNA is TGTGCTAGTGCCACTGGTCCATCCTACGAGCAGTACTTC. Translating gives CASATGPSYEQYF.

The chain employs TRBV2 and TRBJ2-5; 8 bases are shared with TRBD2. CDR3 length equals 17 residues. The junction had 18 bases not matched to a gene; V was cut back by 7 bases and J by 5 bases. CDR1 and CDR2 from the germline V gene are SNHLY and FYNNEI. CDR3 sequence (DNA): TGTGCCAGCATCGCCTGGTGGGGAGCGGGAGCATCGGAGACCCAGTACTTC. Translated, it gives CASIAWWGAGASETQYF.

The V gene is TRBV30, the J gene TRBJ1-6; 9 bases line up with TRBD1. The CDR3 loop spans 14 amino acids. Trimming at V came to 3 bases and at J to 7 bases, leaving 4 bases not matched to a gene. In germline, CDR1 is GTSNPN, CDR2 SVGIG (reference sequence). CDR3 nucleotide sequence: TGTGCCTGGAGGGGACAGGGATTCAATTCACCCCTCCACTTT. Translated, it gives CAWRGQGFNSPLHF.

V gene TRBV2 combines with J gene TRBJ2-7; maybe TRBD2 (5 bases). Trimming stripped 6 bases from V and 1 base from J, with 10 bases between. Germline V gene lookup returns CDR1 SNHLY and CDR2 FYNNEI. The CDR3 covers 13 residues. The DNA of the CDR3 is TGTGCCAGCAGCCCCAGGACTTCCTACGAGCAGTACTTC. This codes for CASSPRTSYEQYF.

The chain is built from TRBV18 and TRBJ2-1; no reliable D call. Per the germline V gene, CDR1 is KGHSH and CDR2 is LQKENI. Trimming took 5 bases from V and 4 from J, leaving 6 bases between them. The CDR3 is 12 amino acids. The CDR3 region is CASSAGYNEQFF. CDR3 coding DNA: TGTGCCAGCTCAGCAGGTTACAATGAGCAGTTCTTC.

This clone is a singleton in its sample. The CDR3 coding sequence is TGTGCCAGCAGCTTAGGCGGGGGGCGGAATGAAAAACTGTTTTTT. Protein sequence: CASSLGGGRNEKLFF. V and J are TRBV7-2 and TRBJ1-4, with a possible D match to TRBD1 (6 bases). The CDR3 runs to 15 residues. CDR1 is SGHTA, CDR2 FQGNSA, per germline. The V gene lost 1 base and the J gene lost 5 bases, with 11 bases spanning the gap.